A single sample is the source of the 27 T cell receptor beta chains below, sequenced in a study of CD8+CD57+ T cells in acquired aplastic anemia. Sequencing was done on patients that had shown CD8+CD57+ cell expansion by flow cytometry. The TCR beta profiling, which covered VDJ combination and CDR3 sequence, was carried out using genomic DNA as the template. Using its own MiXCR run on the reads, TCRdb lists one record per CDR3 protein. This table holds approximately 470,000 distinct CDR3 sequences, approximately 33% found once. Sequenced sample: sorted CD4+, CD8+, or CD8+CD57+ T cells (not recorded which) from PBMCs. These receptors all come from a human donor with aplastic anemia.

This chain joins TRBV2 and TRBJ1-6, with 10 bases identical to TRBD1. The germline CDR1 and CDR2 sequences are SNHLY and FYNNEI. The CDR3 is made up of 13 amino acids. V lost 7 bases, J lost 11 bases, and 5 bases stayed unmatched. This CDR3 is CASTRQGATPLHF. The CDR3 nucleotides are TGTGCCAGCACCCGACAGGGGGCAACACCCCTCCACTTT.

This clonotype was picked up many times. The V and J genes are TRBV20-1 and TRBJ2-1; D is undetermined. The CDR3 extends over 13 amino acids. The V end lost 5 bases, the J end lost 5 bases, and 13 bases lay between the germline ends. Germline-derived CDR1 and CDR2 are DFQATT and SNEGSKA (reference sequence). The CDR3 DNA reads TGCAGTGCTTTCAAACGACTGAACAATGAGCAGTTCTTC. Encoded protein: CSAFKRLNNEQFF.

A single count supports this clonotype. This chain connects TRBV24-1 to TRBJ2-3; D might be TRBD1 or TRBD2, each matching 7 bases. Deletions cut 4 bases from V and 11 bases from J, with 21 bases between. The CDR3 is 15 residues long. In germline, CDR1 is KGHDR, CDR2 SFDVKD. CDR3 region: CATSEGGTAVNEQYF. The DNA for the CDR3 is TGTGCCACCAGTGAGGGGGGGACAGCTGTCAATGAGCAGTATTTT.

This clonotype was seen many times. The chain couples TRBV7-8 to TRBJ2-1; TRBD1 or TRBD2 may be the D gene (7 bases each). The CDR3 loop spans 14 amino acids. The ends were cut back, 8 bases at V and 0 bases at J, with 11 bases in the middle. Germline CDR1 is SGHVS and CDR2 is FQNEAQ. Here the CDR3 DNA reads TGTGCCAGCCAGGGGGGGAGCTCCTACAATGAGCAGTTCTTC. Translating it yields CASQGGSSYNEQFF.

Only a few counts were recorded for this clonotype. The rearrangement links TRBV19 to TRBJ2-1, with 7 bases lining up with TRBD2. This CDR3 is built from 15 residues. From germline, CDR1 is LNHDA and CDR2 SQIVND (reference sequence). After removal of 6 bases from V and 5 bases from J, the junction contained 10 bases not matched to a gene. The CDR3 DNA follows: TGTGCCAGTAGAATATCGGGAGGCTTCAACAATGAGCAGTTCTTC. Its translation is CASRISGGFNNEQFF.

The table lists this clonotype with a count of one. The chain carries TRBV9 and TRBJ2-2; 10 bases are a match to TRBD2. Germline V CDR1 and CDR2: SGDLS, YYNGEE. The CDR3 extends over 17 amino acids. V shed 5 bases and J 4 bases; nucleotides not matched to a gene: 11. CDR3 coding DNA: TGTGCCAGCAGTTACTACCCTACTAGCGGGGTCACCGGGGAGCTGTTTTTT. This sequence encodes CASSYYPTSGVTGELFF.

This clonotype was seen a handful of times. The V and J genes are TRBV3-1 and TRBJ1-6; TRBD1 agrees at 9 bases. After removal of 4 bases from V and 7 bases from J, the junction contained 8 bases not matched to a gene. Germline values: CDR1 LGHDT, CDR2 YNNKEL (reference sequence). This CDR3 spans 16 amino acids. The CDR3 loop reads CASSPHGTGRNSPLHF. The CDR3 DNA reads TGTGCCAGCAGCCCACATGGGACAGGGAGGAATTCACCCCTCCACTTT.

The chain carries TRBV5-7 and TRBJ2-7, with D perhaps assigned TRBD1 or TRBD2 (6 bases each). TRBV5-7 is designated an ORF whose function remains uncertain. V was pared by 0 bases and J by 3 bases, with 13 bases between. CDR3 length equals 15 residues. The CDR3 loop is CASSLGGAGCYEQYV. The CDR3 coding sequence is TGTGCCAGCAGCTTGGGGGGGGCAGGCTGCTACGAGCAGTACGTC.

This clonotype showed up just a few times. This chain connects TRBV6-5 to TRBJ2-3; TRBD2 aligns across 8 bases. Germline CDR1 reads MNHEY; CDR2 reads SVGAGI. V lost 2 bases, J lost 2 bases, and 3 bases stayed unmatched. This CDR3 is built from 15 residues. In nucleotides, the CDR3 is TGTGCCAGCAGTTACGGGCGGGGGGACACAGATACGCAGTATTTT. Its protein is CASSYGRGDTDTQYF.

This clonotype turned up a few times. The chain uses TRBV20-1 and TRBJ1-1; weak D call: TRBD1 (5 bases). V lost 6 bases and J lost 1, with 15 bases in between. The CDR3 has 14 amino acids. Germline V gene sequence: CDR1 DFQATT, CDR2 SNEGSKA (reference sequence). The CDR3 sequence: CSADSGTANTEAFF. CDR3 in DNA: TGCAGTGCAGACTCCGGGACGGCGAACACTGAAGCTTTCTTT.

Many counts were recorded for this clonotype. J is TRBJ1-5 and V is TRBV20-1; TRBD1 agrees at 8 bases. Germline V gene data show CDR1 as DFQATT and CDR2 as SNEGSKA (reference sequence). The CDR3 is 13 amino acids. Trimming cost V 3 bases and J 3 bases; bases outside gene matches: 1. The CDR3 loop reads CSARTGVNQPQHF. CDR3 coding DNA: TGCAGTGCTAGGACAGGGGTCAATCAGCCCCAGCATTTT.

This clonotype was seen more than once but under ten times. The V and J genes are TRBV4-1 and TRBJ1-6; tentatively, D is TRBD1 (6 bases). The CDR3 is made up of 16 amino acids. Germline V gene lookup returns CDR1 MGHRA and CDR2 YSYEKL. Trimming took off 1 base at V and 6 bases at J, with 13 bases between the two ends. In DNA form, the CDR3 reads TGCGCCAGCAGCCAAGGGTGGGGGCCCTCTAATTCACCCCTCCACTTT. Encoded protein: CASSQGWGPSNSPLHF.

This clonotype was seen a handful of times. The chain joins TRBV7-9 to TRBJ1-1; 8 bases agree with TRBD1. V lost 5 bases, J lost 5 bases, and 7 bases stayed unmatched. Looked up from germline, CDR1 is SEHNR and CDR2 is FQNEAQ (reference sequence). This CDR3 is 14 amino acids long. This CDR3 is CASSIQGARTEAFF. CDR3 DNA: TGTGCCAGCAGCATCCAGGGGGCGCGGACTGAAGCTTTCTTT.

The J gene is TRBJ1-6, the V gene TRBV29-1; D is perhaps TRBD1 (6 bases). Trimming pared 4 bases from V and 8 bases from J, leaving 12 bases between. The germline V gene encodes CDR1 SQVTM and CDR2 ANQGSEA. This CDR3 has 13 residues. The CDR3 loop reads CSVGEGGDSPLHF. CDR3 coding DNA: TGCAGCGTTGGGGAGGGGGGTGATTCACCCCTCCACTTT.

The CDR3 sequence is CATTDRAGTYEQYF. CDR3 nucleotide sequence: TGTGCCACTACCGACAGGGCGGGGACCTACGAGCAGTACTTC. This rearrangement joins TRBV6-1 to TRBJ2-7; tentative D call: TRBD1 (7 bases). This CDR3 has 14 amino acids. Trimming shortened V by 10 bases and J by 2 bases, and 18 bases separated the two germline ends. Germline CDR1 MNHNS, CDR2 SASEGT.

The chain combines TRBV10-3 with TRBJ1-6; 8 bases align to TRBD1. V lost 2 bases, J lost 3 bases, and 6 bases stayed unmatched. The V gene's germline CDR1 is ENHRY and CDR2 SYGVKD. The length of the CDR3 is 17 residues. This CDR3 is CAISEIPGGNYNSPLHF. Written as DNA, the CDR3 is TGTGCCATCAGTGAGATTCCAGGGGGCAACTATAATTCACCCCTCCACTTT.

This clonotype was seen a few times. The rearrangement joins TRBV20-1 to TRBJ1-1, with 10 bases matching TRBD1. The junction had 10 bases not matched to a gene; V was cut back by 3 bases and J by 0 bases. CDR1 is DFQATT, CDR2 SNEGSKA, per germline (reference sequence). The CDR3 loop spans 17 amino acids. This CDR3 is CSARGLGQGKVNTEAFF. The DNA of the CDR3 is TGCAGTGCTAGGGGATTGGGACAGGGGAAGGTGAACACTGAAGCTTTCTTT.

This clonotype was picked up a small number of times. The chain joins TRBV6-1 to TRBJ1-5, with D maybe TRBD1 (5 bases). The germline CDR1 and CDR2 sequences are MNHNS and SASEGT. This CDR3 is built from 14 residues. V lost 4 bases and J lost 7, with 14 bases in between. CDR3 nucleotide sequence: TGTGCCAGCAGTGTACGAGGGACCTCGCAGCCCCAGCATTTT. The encoded protein is CASSVRGTSQPQHF.

This clonotype was seen ten or more times. The J gene is TRBJ2-7, the V gene TRBV24-1; tentative D call: TRBD1 (6 bases). This CDR3 region has 16 residues. Per germline, CDR1 KGHDR and CDR2 SFDVKD. The ends were cut back, 3 bases at V and 2 bases at J, with 16 bases in the middle. The CDR3 here is CATSDVSDSPTYEQYF. CDR3 in DNA: TGTGCCACCAGTGATGTCTCGGACAGCCCAACCTACGAGCAGTACTTC.

This clonotype appeared many times. The chain couples TRBV15 to TRBJ1-6; D unclear. Germline V gives CDR1 LNHNV, CDR2 YYDKDF (reference sequence). V was pared by 2 bases and J by 14 bases, with 16 bases between. The length of the CDR3 is 14 residues. The CDR3 DNA follows: TGTGCCACCAGCAGAACCCGGGATATCTACACCCTCCACTTT. It is translated as CATSRTRDIYTLHF.

In this sample, this clonotype turned up many times. The J gene is TRBJ1-5, the V gene TRBV10-3, with 7 bases that match TRBD1. The CDR3 is 14 residues long. CDR1 is ENHRY, CDR2 SYGVKD, per germline. V shed 4 bases, J shed 6 bases, and the junction held 6 bases outside the gene matches. The chain's CDR3 is CAISAGQERQPQHF. CDR3 coding DNA: TGTGCCATCAGTGCCGGACAGGAACGTCAGCCCCAGCATTTT.

The chain has TRBV9 and TRBJ1-2; possibly TRBD1 for D (6 bases). In germline, CDR1 is SGDLS, CDR2 YYNGEE. The length of the CDR3 is 12 residues. Trimming took off 0 bases at V and 8 bases at J, with 8 bases between the two ends. CDR3 DNA: TGTGCCAGCAGCGTAGAGACAGGAGGCTACACCTTC. Translation: CASSVETGGYTF.

This chain joins TRBV12-3 or TRBV12-4 and TRBJ1-5; the D is unclear. CDR3 length equals 13 residues. V gave up 6 bases and J gave up 7 bases, with 13 bases separating them. CDR3 DNA: TGTGCCAGCAGCAGTGCAATCCTCCAGCCCCAGCATTTT. Protein: CASSSAILQPQHF.

This clonotype was found many times. CDR3 sequence reads: CASSDKEFLYNEQFF. CDR3 DNA sequence: TGCGCCAGCAGTGATAAGGAATTCCTCTACAATGAGCAGTTCTTC. V and J are TRBV10-1 and TRBJ2-1, with no clear D. Per the germline V gene, CDR1 is WNHNN and CDR2 is SYGVQD (reference sequence). Trimming left V 3 bases short and J 3 bases short, with 12 bases between. The CDR3 length is 15 residues.

This clonotype was picked up a small number of times. CDR3 coding DNA: TGTGCCACCAGCAGACTGGCGCAGGGGATAGGACTGGACACTGAAGCTTTCTTT. This codes for CATSRLAQGIGLDTEAFF. This chain uses TRBV15 with TRBJ1-1, with TRBD1 as a possible D gene (6 bases). Trimming removed 2 bases at V and 3 bases at J, with 22 bases between. CDR1 is LNHNV and CDR2 is YYDKDF in the germline V gene (reference sequence). The CDR3 sequence is 18 residues long.

This clonotype occurred once. CDR3 sequence: CASGPRTGGTPLHF. The CDR3 coding sequence is TGTGCTAGTGGTCCCCGGACAGGGGGAACACCCCTCCACTTT. The chain has TRBV12-5 and TRBJ1-6; 10 bases line up with TRBD1. CDR1 LGHNT and CDR2 FRNRAP come from the germline V gene. The CDR3 has 14 amino acids. V was clipped by 5 bases and J by 11 bases; unmatched bases: 6.

Note on this clonotype: Since a much larger clone is just one base distant, this may be a read error. V gene TRBV2 combines with J gene TRBJ1-2; D may be TRBD1 (5 bases). The CDR3 has 12 residues. The germline V gene has CDR1 SNHLY and CDR2 FYNNEI. The CDR3 DNA reads TGTGCCAGCAGCTCGGGACTAGGTGGCCACACCTTC. Translating it yields CASSSGLGGHTF.